These T cell receptor beta chains were read from a single sample in a study of breast tumors, draining lymph nodes, adjacent tissues. One entry per CDR3 protein, called by TCRdb with MiXCR from the multiplex PCR reads. Here the sample spans about 21,000 distinct CDR3 sequences, around 41% being singletons. Source material: breast tumor tissue. The receptor source for this set is a female donor with breast cancer. Some clones in this sample may be carry-over from other donors' samples. The CDR3 runs from the conserved cysteine through the conserved F or W. Fields, in order: CDR3 protein, CDR3 DNA, clone size, J gene, D gene, V gene. D genes are given only for firm matches. Clone size is shown for a subset of rows, as once, few, many or a class of expanded clone.

CDR3aa: CASSTTARGYGYTF; CDR3nt: TGTGCCAGCAGTACCACGGCCAGGGGCTATGGCTACACCTTC; abundance: .; j_gene: TRBJ1-2; d_gene: .; v_gene: TRBV6-5
CDR3aa: CATSRDIWNSPLHF; CDR3nt: TGTGCCACCAGCAGAGATATTTGGAATTCACCCCTCCACTTT; abundance: .; j_gene: TRBJ1-6; d_gene: .; v_gene: TRBV15
CDR3aa: CSARTKGAARGGYTF; CDR3nt: TGCAGTGCTAGAACAAAGGGGGCAGCTCGGGGAGGCTACACCTTC; abundance: many; j_gene: TRBJ1-2; d_gene: TRBD1; v_gene: TRBV20-1
CDR3aa: CASSRSGTAKSATNEKLFF; CDR3nt: TGTGCCAGCAGTCGCTCCGGGACAGCGAAATCCGCAACTAATGAAAAACTGTTTTTT; abundance: .; j_gene: TRBJ1-4; d_gene: TRBD1; v_gene: TRBV6-1
CDR3aa: CASSPQDRGAGNTIYF; CDR3nt: TGTGCCAGCAGCCCTCAGGACAGGGGTGCTGGAAACACCATATATTTT; abundance: .; j_gene: TRBJ1-3; d_gene: TRBD1; v_gene: TRBV9
CDR3aa: CASSEARGLTQPQHF; CDR3nt: TGTGCCAGCAGTGAAGCGAGGGGACTTACGCAGCCCCAGCATTTT; abundance: .; j_gene: TRBJ1-5; d_gene: .; v_gene: TRBV6-1
CDR3aa: CASLSGGPGNTIYF; CDR3nt: TGTGCCAGCCTCTCAGGGGGACCTGGAAACACCATATATTTT; abundance: .; j_gene: TRBJ1-3; d_gene: TRBD1; v_gene: TRBV7-2
CDR3aa: CAGSPGRTTGMQIQYF; CDR3nt: TGTGCCGGCAGCCCCGGTAGGACTACCGGGATGCAGATCCAGTACTTC; abundance: .; j_gene: TRBJ2-5; d_gene: .; v_gene: TRBV11-2
CDR3aa: CASGVRGGEKLFF; CDR3nt: TGTGCCAGCGGTGTCAGGGGGGGTGAAAAACTGTTTTTT; abundance: .; j_gene: TRBJ1-4; d_gene: TRBD1; v_gene: TRBV6-5
CDR3aa: CASGGNGTVTRMLGHEQYF; CDR3nt: TGCGCCAGCGGGGGGAACGGGACAGTGACTAGAATGTTGGGACACGAGCAGTACTTC; abundance: .; j_gene: TRBJ2-7; d_gene: .; v_gene: TRBV10-1
CDR3aa: CSVEGGNRFYGYTF; CDR3nt: TGCAGCGTTGAGGGTGGTAACAGGTTCTATGGCTACACCTTC; abundance: .; j_gene: TRBJ1-2; d_gene: .; v_gene: TRBV29-1
CDR3aa: CASSLAVTSSYEQYF; CDR3nt: TGCGCCAGCAGCTTGGCTGTGACCTCCTCCTACGAGCAGTACTTC; abundance: .; j_gene: TRBJ2-7; d_gene: .; v_gene: TRBV5-1
CDR3aa: CASRTQGRANEKLFF; CDR3nt: TGTGCCAGTAGAACACAGGGTCGAGCTAATGAAAAACTGTTTTTT; abundance: few; j_gene: TRBJ1-4; d_gene: .; v_gene: TRBV19
CDR3aa: CASSRGTGSLRGYTF; CDR3nt: TGTGCCAGCAGCCGGGGGACAGGGTCCCTTCGCGGCTACACCTTC; abundance: few; j_gene: TRBJ1-2; d_gene: TRBD1; v_gene: TRBV6-6
CDR3aa: CASSLGGRNEQYF; CDR3nt: TGCGCCAGCAGCTTGGGGGGCAGAAACGAGCAGTACTTC; abundance: .; j_gene: TRBJ2-7; d_gene: .; v_gene: TRBV5-1